This TCR beta chain was identified during a study of CD8 T cells in ankylosing spondylitis. Libraries for TCR beta were made by quantitative 5'-RACE with molecular barcodes. TCRdb re-analysed the 5' RACE reads in MiXCR, keeping a single row per CDR3 protein. The repertoire holds around 300,000 distinct CDR3 sequences, about a fifth seen once, with roughly 3.4% in the top ten. General study findings and limits: Researchers reportedly found disease-linked clones significantly enriched in matched ankylosing spondylitis synovial fluid.

The CDR3 loop spans 14 amino acids. V gave up 5 bases and J gave up 6 bases, with 17 bases separating them. The germline V gene encodes CDR1 SGHDT and CDR2 YYEEEE. This clonotype was seen only a few times. Its antigen is not identified. Sequencing input: blood, either unsorted or a sorted T cell fraction (not recorded which). The clonotype was recovered from a female donor with ankylosing spondylitis or in good health (not recorded which). The chain employs TRBV5-6 and TRBJ1-2; TRBD1 might be the D (5 bases). CDR3 in amino acids: CASRKFGSGDGYTF. The CDR3 bases are TGTGCCAGCAGGAAGTTCGGGTCGGGGGATGGCTACACCTTC.